Below, 2 T cell receptor beta chains from the same sample are listed, as sequenced in a study of OX40 agonist ivuxolimab in advanced cancers. The library relied on the immunoSEQ multiplex PCR assay. TCRdb stores this immuneACCESS table with in-frame sequences only. Part of the clones is absent; in the studies checked, under half of the shortfall reflects unresolved V genes, and no reason is known for the rest. The sample contains about 140,000 clones, about 92% of them found a single time. The ten largest account for 1% of the sample. Sequences were derived from CD4+ or CD8+ T cells sorted from blood, sampled in a trial of the OX40 agonist ivuxolimab. These receptors came from an adult with an advanced solid tumor such as melanoma, head and neck, liver or kidney cancer.

This chain links TRBV18 with TRBJ2-5; D unclear. V dropped 3 bases and J dropped 1 base, with 6 bases sitting between them. Germline loops: CDR1 KGHSH, CDR2 LQKENI. This CDR3 is 13 amino acids long. In DNA form, the CDR3 reads TGTGCCAGCTCACCCCCGCCCCAAGAGACCCAGTACTTC. Its translation: CASSPPPQETQYF.

V gene TRBV6-1 combines with J gene TRBJ1-4; maybe TRBD1 (6 bases). The germline CDR1 and CDR2 sequences are MNHNS and SASEGT. The V end lost 7 bases, the J end lost 6 bases, and 9 bases lay between the germline ends. The CDR3 is 12 amino acids. Written as DNA, the CDR3 is TGTGCCAGCAACAGGGAGCATGAAAAACTGTTTTTT. Translation: CASNREHEKLFF.